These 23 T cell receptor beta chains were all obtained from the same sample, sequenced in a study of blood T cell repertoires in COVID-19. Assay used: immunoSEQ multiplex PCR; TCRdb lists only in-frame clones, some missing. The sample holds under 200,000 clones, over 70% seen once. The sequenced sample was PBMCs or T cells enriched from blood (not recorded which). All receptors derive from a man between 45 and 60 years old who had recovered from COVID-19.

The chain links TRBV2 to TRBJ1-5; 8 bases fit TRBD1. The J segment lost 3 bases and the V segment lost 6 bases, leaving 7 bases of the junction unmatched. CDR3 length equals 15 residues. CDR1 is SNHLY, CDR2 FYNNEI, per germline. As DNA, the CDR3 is TGTGCCAGCAGGACGGGACAGGCGGTCAATCAGCCCCAGCATTTT. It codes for CASRTGQAVNQPQHF. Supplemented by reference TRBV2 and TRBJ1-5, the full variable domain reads EPEVTQTPSHQVTQMGQEVILRCVPISNHLYFYWYRQILGQKVEFLVSFYNNEISEKSEIFDDQFSVERPDGSNFTLKIRSTKLEDSAMYFCASRTGQAVNQPQHFGDGTRLSIL.

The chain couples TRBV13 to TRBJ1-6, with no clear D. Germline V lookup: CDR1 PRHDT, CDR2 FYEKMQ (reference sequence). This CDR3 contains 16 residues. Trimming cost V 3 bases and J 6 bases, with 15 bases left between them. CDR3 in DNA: TGTGCCAGCAGCTTGCGGGTTGGCGGGAGTAATTCACCCCTCCACTTT. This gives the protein CASSLRVGGSNSPLHF.

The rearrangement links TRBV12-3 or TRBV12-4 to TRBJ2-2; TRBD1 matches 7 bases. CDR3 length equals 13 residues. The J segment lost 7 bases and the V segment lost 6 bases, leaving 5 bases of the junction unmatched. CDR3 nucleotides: TGTGCCAGCAGACTACAGGGGAACGGGGAGCTGTTTTTT. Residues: CASRLQGNGELFF.

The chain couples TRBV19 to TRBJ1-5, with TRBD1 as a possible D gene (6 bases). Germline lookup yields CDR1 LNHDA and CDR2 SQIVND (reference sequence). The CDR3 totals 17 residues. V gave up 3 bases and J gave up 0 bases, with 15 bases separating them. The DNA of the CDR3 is TGTGCCAGTAGTATGGGTTGGACAGCTTATAGCAATCAGCCCCAGCATTTT. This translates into CASSMGWTAYSNQPQHF.

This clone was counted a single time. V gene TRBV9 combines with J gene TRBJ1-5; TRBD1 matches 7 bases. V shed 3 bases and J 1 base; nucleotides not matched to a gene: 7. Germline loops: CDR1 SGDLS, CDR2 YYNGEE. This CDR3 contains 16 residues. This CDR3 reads CASSASRDRSNQPQHF. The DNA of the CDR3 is TGTGCCAGCAGCGCCTCCCGGGACAGAAGCAATCAGCCCCAGCATTTT.

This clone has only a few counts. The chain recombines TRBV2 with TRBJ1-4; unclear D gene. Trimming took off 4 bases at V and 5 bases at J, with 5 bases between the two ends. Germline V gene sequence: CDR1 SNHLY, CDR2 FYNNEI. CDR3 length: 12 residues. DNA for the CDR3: TGTGCCAGCAGTGCCCTCAATGAAAAACTGTTTTTT. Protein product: CASSALNEKLFF.

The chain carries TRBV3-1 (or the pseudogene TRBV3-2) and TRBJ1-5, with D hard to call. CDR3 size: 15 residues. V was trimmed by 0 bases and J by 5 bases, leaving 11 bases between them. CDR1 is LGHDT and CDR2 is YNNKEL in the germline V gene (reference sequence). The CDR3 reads CASSQERLTYQPQHF. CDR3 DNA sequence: TGTGCCAGCAGCCAAGAGCGGTTAACCTATCAGCCCCAGCATTTT.

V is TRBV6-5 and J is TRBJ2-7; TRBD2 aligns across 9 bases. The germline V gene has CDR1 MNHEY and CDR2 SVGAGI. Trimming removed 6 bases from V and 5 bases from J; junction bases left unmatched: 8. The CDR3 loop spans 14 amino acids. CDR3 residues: CASSNIAGANEQYF. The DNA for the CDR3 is TGTGCCAGCAGCAATATAGCGGGAGCGAACGAGCAGTACTTC.

CDR3 loop: CASSLDSSYYEQYF. Written as DNA, the CDR3 is TGTGCCAGCAGTTTAGACAGCTCTTACTACGAGCAGTACTTC. The V and J genes are TRBV6-5 and TRBJ2-7; D is perhaps TRBD1 (5 bases). Germline CDR1 reads MNHEY; CDR2 reads SVGAGI. The CDR3 runs 14 residues. Trimming cost V 4 bases and J 3 bases, with 13 bases left between them.

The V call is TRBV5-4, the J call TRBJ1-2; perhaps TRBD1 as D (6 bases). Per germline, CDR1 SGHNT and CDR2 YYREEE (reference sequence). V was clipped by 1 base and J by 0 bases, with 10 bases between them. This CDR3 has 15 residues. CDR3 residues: CASSLQDRANYGYTF. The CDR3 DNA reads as TGTGCCAGCAGCTTGCAGGACAGAGCTAACTATGGCTACACCTTC.

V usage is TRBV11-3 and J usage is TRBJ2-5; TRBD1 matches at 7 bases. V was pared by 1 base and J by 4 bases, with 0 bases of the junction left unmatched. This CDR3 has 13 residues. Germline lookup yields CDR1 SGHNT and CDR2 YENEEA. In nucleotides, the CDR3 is TGTGCCAGCAGCTTAGCAGGGGGAGAGACCCAGTACTTC. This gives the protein CASSLAGGETQYF.

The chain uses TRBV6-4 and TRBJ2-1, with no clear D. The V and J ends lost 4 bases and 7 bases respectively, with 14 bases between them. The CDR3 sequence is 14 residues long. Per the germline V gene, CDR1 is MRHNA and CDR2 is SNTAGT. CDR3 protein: CASSVERYGNEQFF. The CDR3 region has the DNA TGTGCCAGCAGTGTCGAGAGGTACGGGAATGAGCAGTTCTTC.

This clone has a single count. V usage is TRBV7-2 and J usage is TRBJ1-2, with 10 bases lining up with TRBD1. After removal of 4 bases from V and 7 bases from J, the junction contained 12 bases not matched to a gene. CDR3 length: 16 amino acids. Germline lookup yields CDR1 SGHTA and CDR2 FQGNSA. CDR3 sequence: CASSYPRPGQGSGYTF. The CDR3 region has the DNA TGTGCCAGCAGCTACCCTCGTCCGGGACAGGGGTCTGGCTACACCTTC.

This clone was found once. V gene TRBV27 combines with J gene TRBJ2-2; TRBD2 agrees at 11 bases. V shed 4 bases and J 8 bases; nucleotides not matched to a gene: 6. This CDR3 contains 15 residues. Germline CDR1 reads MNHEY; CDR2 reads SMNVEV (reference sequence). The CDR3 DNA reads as TGTGCCAGCAGTTCAGCACTAGCGGGAGTAGGGGAGCTGTTTTTT. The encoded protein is CASSSALAGVGELFF.

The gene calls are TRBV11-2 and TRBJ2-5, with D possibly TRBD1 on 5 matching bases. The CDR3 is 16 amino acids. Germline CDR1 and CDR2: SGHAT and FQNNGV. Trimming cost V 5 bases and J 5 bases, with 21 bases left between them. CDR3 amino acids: CASSPTMRQPRETQYF. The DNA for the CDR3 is TGTGCCAGCAGCCCGACAATGAGACAGCCTCGCGAGACCCAGTACTTC.

This chain's CDR3 is CATSRDRANQPQHF. In nucleotides, the CDR3 is TGTGCCACCAGCCGGGACAGGGCAAATCAGCCCCAGCATTTT. The J gene is TRBJ1-5, the V gene TRBV15, with 9 positions matching TRBD1. Germline-derived CDR1 and CDR2 are LNHNV and YYDKDF (reference sequence). V shed 5 bases and J 4 bases; nucleotides not matched to a gene: 3. The CDR3 covers 14 residues.

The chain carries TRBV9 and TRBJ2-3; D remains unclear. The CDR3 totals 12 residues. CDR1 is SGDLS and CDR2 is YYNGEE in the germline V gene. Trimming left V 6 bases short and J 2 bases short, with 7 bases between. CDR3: CASTQNTDTQYF. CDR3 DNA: TGTGCCAGCACCCAAAACACAGATACGCAGTATTTT. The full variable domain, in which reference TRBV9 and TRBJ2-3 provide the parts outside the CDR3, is DSGVTQTPKHLITATGQRVTLRCSPRSGDLSVYWYQQSLDQGLQFLIQYYNGEERAKGNILERFSAQQFPDLHSELNLSSLELGDSALYFCASTQNTDTQYFGPGTRLTVL.

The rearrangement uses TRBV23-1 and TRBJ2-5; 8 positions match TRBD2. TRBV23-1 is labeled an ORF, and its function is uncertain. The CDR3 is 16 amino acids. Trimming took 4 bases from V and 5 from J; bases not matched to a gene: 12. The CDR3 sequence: CASSPPPSGRHETQYF. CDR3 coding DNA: TGCGCCAGCAGTCCCCCCCCTAGCGGGCGGCATGAGACCCAGTACTTC.

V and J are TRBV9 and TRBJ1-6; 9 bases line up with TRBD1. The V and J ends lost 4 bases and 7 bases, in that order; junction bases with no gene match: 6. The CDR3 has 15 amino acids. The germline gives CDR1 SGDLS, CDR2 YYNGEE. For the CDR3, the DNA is TGTGCCAGCAGCTCCCTGGACAGGGGAAATTCACCCCTCCACTTT. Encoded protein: CASSSLDRGNSPLHF.

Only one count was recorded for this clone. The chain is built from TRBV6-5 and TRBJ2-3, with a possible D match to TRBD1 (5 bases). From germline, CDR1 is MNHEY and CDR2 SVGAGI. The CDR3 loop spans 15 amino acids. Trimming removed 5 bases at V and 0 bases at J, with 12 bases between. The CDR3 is CASSPTVPSTDTQYF. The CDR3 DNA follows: TGTGCCAGCAGTCCGACAGTCCCTAGCACAGATACGCAGTATTTT.

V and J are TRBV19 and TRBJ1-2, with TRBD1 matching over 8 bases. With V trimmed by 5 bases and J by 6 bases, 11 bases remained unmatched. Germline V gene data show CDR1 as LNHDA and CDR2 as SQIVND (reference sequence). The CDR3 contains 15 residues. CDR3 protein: CASSPPRGTGDGYTF. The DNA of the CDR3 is TGTGCCAGTAGTCCACCTCGGGGGACAGGAGATGGCTACACCTTC.

In DNA form, the CDR3 reads TGTGCCAGCTCATCTCGGTGGGCGATCAATCAGCCCCAGCATTTT. Translated: CASSSRWAINQPQHF. The rearrangement links TRBV7-8 to TRBJ1-5; D is uncertain. Looked up from germline, CDR1 is SGHVS and CDR2 is FQNEAQ. This CDR3 comprises 15 residues. The V and J ends lost 8 bases and 3 bases respectively, with 17 bases between them.

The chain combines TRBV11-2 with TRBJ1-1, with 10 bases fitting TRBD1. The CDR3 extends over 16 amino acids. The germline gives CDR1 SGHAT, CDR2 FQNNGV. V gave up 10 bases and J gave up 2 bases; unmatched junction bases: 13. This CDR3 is CATSSRDRGGNTEAFF. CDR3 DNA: TGTGCCACCTCATCCCGGGACAGGGGTGGAAACACTGAAGCTTTCTTT.